The 19 T cell receptor beta chains below all came from one sample that was sequenced in a study of T-cell reconstitution after alpha-beta-depleted transplantation in children. Preparation of the TCRbeta library involved a method that used unique molecular identifiers. TCRdb re-called the PCR reads through MiXCR, storing one row per CDR3 protein. The sample comprises a few hundred thousand distinct CDR3 sequences, around 25% of which are singletons, and roughly 5% rests with the top ten. Sequences were derived from PBMCs, mostly from graft donor cells, sampled 360 days after TCRalphabeta/CD19-depleted stem cell transplant. Source of these receptors: a female patient under 10 years old who had a stem cell transplant for congenital amegakaryocytic thrombocytopenia, so the T cells may come from the graft donor.

Details on this clonotype: Germline is not matched at one junction end, which may reflect a read error. V gene TRBV10-3 combines with J gene TRBJ2-7; 10 bases map to TRBD1. Germline CDR1 is ENHRY and CDR2 is SYGVKD. The length of the CDR3 is 15 residues. As DNA, the CDR3 is TGTGCCAGCAGTGGGACAGGGGCCGGGGGTTACGAGCAGTACTTC. Residues: CASSGTGAGGYEQYF.

This clonotype was detected many times. The V call is TRBV29-1, the J call TRBJ1-1, with 10 positions matching TRBD1. The CDR3 is 13 amino acids. V lost 6 bases, J lost 5 bases, and 6 bases stayed unmatched. Germline V lookup: CDR1 SQVTM, CDR2 ANQGSEA. The CDR3 region has the DNA TGCAGCGTGCATCGGGACAGGGGAACTGAAGCTTTCTTT. It encodes CSVHRDRGTEAFF.

In this sample, this clonotype turned up many times. The genes are TRBV11-1 and TRBJ2-7; no clear D. Germline loops: CDR1 SGHAT, CDR2 FQDESV (reference sequence). The V end lost 1 base, the J end lost 2 bases, and 9 bases lay between the germline ends. The CDR3 has 14 residues. DNA for the CDR3: TGTGCCAGCAGCTTAGGGGCAGGAGCCTACGAGCAGTACTTC. This codes for CASSLGAGAYEQYF.

This clonotype appeared a few times. The chain combines TRBV2 with TRBJ2-2; tentatively, D is TRBD1 (5 bases). Trimming pared 4 bases from V and 7 bases from J, leaving 10 bases between. The CDR3 runs to 13 residues. The germline V gene encodes CDR1 SNHLY and CDR2 FYNNEI. This CDR3 reads CASSGARGGELFF. The CDR3 region has the DNA TGTGCCAGCAGTGGGGCTAGGGGCGGGGAGCTGTTTTTT.

This clonotype was observed a handful of times. The chain couples TRBV12-3 or TRBV12-4 to TRBJ1-2, with D possibly matching TRBD1 (5 bases). The length of the CDR3 is 15 residues. With 0 bases removed from V and 4 bases from J, the gap between germline ends came to 12 bases. For the CDR3, the DNA is TGTGCCAGCAGTTTAGCCCGAGGGGTTGGCTATGGCTACACCTTC. Amino acids: CASSLARGVGYGYTF.

Ten or more counts support this clonotype. The V call is TRBV4-1, the J call TRBJ2-7, with D perhaps TRBD1 (5 bases). Trimming took off 0 bases at V and 11 bases at J, with 14 bases between the two ends. The CDR3 spans 13 residues. Germline CDR1 is MGHRA and CDR2 is YSYEKL. The CDR3 DNA is TGCGCCAGCAGCCAAGAAGTGCCGGACAATGAGTACTTC. It translates to CASSQEVPDNEYF.

This clonotype came up a few times. The CDR3 DNA is TGCAGTGCTGGAACTAGCGGGAGGGCCGTAGATGAGCAGTTCTTC. This codes for CSAGTSGRAVDEQFF. V usage is TRBV20-1 and J usage is TRBJ2-1; 13 bases match TRBD2. CDR3 size: 15 residues. Germline assignment: CDR1 DFQATT and CDR2 SNEGSKA (reference sequence). V trimming: 5 bases; J trimming: 8 bases; junction bases outside the gene matches: 9.

This clonotype turned up a few times. The rearrangement links TRBV29-1 to TRBJ2-1, with D possibly TRBD2 on 6 matching bases. Trimming removed 7 bases from V and 0 bases from J, with 10 bases in between. The CDR3 is made up of 13 amino acids. Germline V gene data show CDR1 as SQVTM and CDR2 as ANQGSEA. CDR3 DNA sequence: TGCAGCGCCCTAGCGACCTCCTACAATGAGCAGTTCTTC. It is translated as CSALATSYNEQFF.

The rearrangement links TRBV3-1 to TRBJ1-1; D is unresolved. The V and J ends lost 1 base and 6 bases respectively, with 18 bases between them. Germline values: CDR1 LGHDT, CDR2 YNNKEL (reference sequence). The CDR3 covers 16 residues. The CDR3 spells CASSQGSPGRTSEAFF. Here the CDR3 DNA reads TGTGCCAGCAGCCAAGGGAGTCCCGGTAGAACGTCTGAAGCTTTCTTT.

This rearrangement joins TRBV20-1 to TRBJ2-7, with TRBD2 matching over 7 bases. Germline V lookup: CDR1 DFQATT, CDR2 SNEGSKA (reference sequence). With V trimmed by 3 bases and J by 4 bases, 6 bases remained unmatched. The CDR3 loop spans 13 amino acids. This chain's CDR3 is CSARRASGYEQYF. The CDR3 DNA reads as TGCAGTGCTAGGCGGGCTAGCGGATACGAGCAGTACTTC.

This clonotype was detected ten times or more. The genes are TRBV20-1 and TRBJ1-6; 7 bases align to TRBD1. The CDR3 consists of 14 residues. V trimming: 1 base; J trimming: 7 bases; junction bases outside the gene matches: 4. Germline V gene sequence: CDR1 DFQATT, CDR2 SNEGSKA (reference sequence). The DNA for the CDR3 is TGCAGTGCTAGAGCCCCAGGGGGGAATTCACCCCTCCACTTT. This translates into CSARAPGGNSPLHF.

The V and J genes are TRBV20-1 and TRBJ2-3, with TRBD2 matching over 14 bases. Trimming cost V 6 bases and J 4 bases; bases outside gene matches: 6. Germline CDR1 and CDR2: DFQATT and SNEGSKA (reference sequence). CDR3 length equals 15 residues. In DNA, the CDR3 is TGCAGTGCAAGGACTAGCGGGGGGTTGTCAGATACGCAGTATTTT. This codes for CSARTSGGLSDTQYF.

This clonotype has only a few counts. The chain uses TRBV20-1 and TRBJ1-2, with 9 nucleotides matching TRBD1. The germline V gene has CDR1 DFQATT and CDR2 SNEGSKA (reference sequence). The CDR3 sequence is 14 residues long. V lost 4 bases and J lost 6; bases outside the gene matches: 9. The CDR3 sequence is CSATPTGQGDGYTF. CDR3 coding DNA: TGCAGTGCTACACCTACGGGACAGGGTGATGGCTACACCTTC.

The chain links TRBV28 to TRBJ2-7; TRBD2 aligns across 9 bases. V trimming: 5 bases; J trimming: 10 bases; junction bases outside the gene matches: 12. The germline gives CDR1 MDHEN, CDR2 SYDVKM. CDR3 length: 14 residues. The CDR3 bases are TGTGCCAGCAGTCTAGCGGGAAGTTCGGCCGAACAGTACTTC. Its protein product is CASSLAGSSAEQYF. The variable domain in full, with the rest retrieved from reference TRBV28 and TRBJ2-7, is DVKVTQSSRYLVKRTGEKVFLECVQDMDHENMFWYRQDPGLGLRLIYFSYDVKMKEKGDIPEGYSVSREKKERFSLILESASTNQTSMYLCASSLAGSSAEQYFGPGTRLTVT.

The V call is TRBV20-1, the J call TRBJ2-3; no firm D call. Between the trimmed V and J ends, which lost 0 bases and 4 bases, there was a span of 11 bases. Germline lookup yields CDR1 DFQATT and CDR2 SNEGSKA (reference sequence). The CDR3 totals 14 residues. DNA for the CDR3: TGCAGTGCTAGAGAGGTGGTGTCCGCAGATACGCAGTATTTT. Its translation: CSAREVVSADTQYF.

The chain is built from TRBV20-1 and TRBJ1-1; TRBD1 is a possible D gene (6 bases). The CDR3 consists of 11 residues. Trimming stripped 1 base from V and 12 bases from J, with 12 bases between. Germline V gene sequence: CDR1 DFQATT, CDR2 SNEGSKA (reference sequence). DNA for the CDR3: TGCAGTGCTAGAGGTATCAGGGGAACTTTCTTT. Translated, it gives CSARGIRGTFF.

V gene TRBV25-1 combines with J gene TRBJ2-1, with 14 bases identical to TRBD2. V lost 2 bases, J lost 7 bases, and 4 bases stayed unmatched. The CDR3 is 16 residues long. Per the germline V gene, CDR1 is MGHDK and CDR2 is SYGVNS. This CDR3 reads CASSEPWTSGRNEQFF. Written as DNA, the CDR3 is TGTGCCAGCAGTGAACCCTGGACTAGCGGGAGGAATGAGCAGTTCTTC.

The V gene is TRBV12-3 or TRBV12-4, the J gene TRBJ2-1; D remains unclear. CDR3 length: 13 amino acids. Trimming removed 6 bases at V and 8 bases at J, with 14 bases between. The CDR3 here is CASSQFPGDEQFF. The CDR3 DNA sequence: TGTGCCAGCAGCCAATTCCCCGGTGATGAGCAGTTCTTC.

This clonotype was seen at least ten times. The chain carries TRBV29-1 and TRBJ2-6, with D uncertain. The CDR3 loop spans 13 amino acids. Germline CDR1 and CDR2: SQVTM and ANQGSEA. Trimming took off 7 bases at V and 0 bases at J, with 7 bases between the two ends. CDR3 DNA sequence: TGCAGCGCCCAGAGCTCTGGGGCCAACGTCCTGACTTTC. Protein product: CSAQSSGANVLTF.